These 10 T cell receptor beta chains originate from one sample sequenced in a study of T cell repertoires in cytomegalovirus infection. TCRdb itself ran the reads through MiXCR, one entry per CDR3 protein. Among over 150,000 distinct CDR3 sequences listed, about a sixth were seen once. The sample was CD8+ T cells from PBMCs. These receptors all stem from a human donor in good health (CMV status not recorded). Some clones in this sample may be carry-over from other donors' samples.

CDR3: CAISERLNTEAFF. The DNA of the CDR3 is TGTGCCATCAGTGAACGACTGAACACTGAAGCTTTCTTT. The chain couples TRBV10-3 to TRBJ1-1, with no clear D. Trimming stripped 3 bases from V and 0 bases from J, with 5 bases between. This CDR3 comprises 13 residues. Germline CDR1 and CDR2: ENHRY and SYGVKD.

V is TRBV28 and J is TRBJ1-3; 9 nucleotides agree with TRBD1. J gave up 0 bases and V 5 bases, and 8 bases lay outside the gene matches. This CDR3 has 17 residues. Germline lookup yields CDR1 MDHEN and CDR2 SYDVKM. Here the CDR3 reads CASSRDRARRSGNTIYF. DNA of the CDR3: TGTGCCAGCAGTAGGGACAGGGCTCGACGCTCTGGAAACACCATATATTTT.

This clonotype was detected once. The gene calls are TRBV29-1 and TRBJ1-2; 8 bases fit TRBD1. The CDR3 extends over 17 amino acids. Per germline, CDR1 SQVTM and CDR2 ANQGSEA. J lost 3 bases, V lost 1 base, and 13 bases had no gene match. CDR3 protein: CSVEGWGAGGPDYGYTF. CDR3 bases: TGCAGCGTTGAAGGGTGGGGGGCAGGGGGCCCTGACTATGGCTACACCTTC.

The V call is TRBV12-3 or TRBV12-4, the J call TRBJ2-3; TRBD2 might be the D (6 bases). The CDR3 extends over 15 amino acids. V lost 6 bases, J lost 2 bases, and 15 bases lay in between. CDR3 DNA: TGTGCCAGCAGCCCGGGAGAAGAATACACAGATACGCAGTATTTT. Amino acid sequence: CASSPGEEYTDTQYF.

The CDR3 nucleotides are TGTGCCATCATTATGAGAAAGAGGACTAGCGGAGAAGATAACGAGACCCAGTACTTC. Translated: CAIIMRKRTSGEDNETQYF. The rearrangement joins TRBV10-3 to TRBJ2-5; 10 positions agree with TRBD2. CDR3 length: 19 amino acids. With 7 bases clipped from V and 5 bases from J, the junction kept 22 bases outside the gene matches. CDR1 is ENHRY and CDR2 is SYGVKD in the germline V gene.

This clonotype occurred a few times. The CDR3 nucleotides read TGTGCCAGCCTGGGAGGGGATCGCACAGATACGCAGTATTTT. It translates to CASLGGDRTDTQYF. V usage is TRBV7-9 and J usage is TRBJ2-3; 7 bases agree with TRBD2. This CDR3 contains 14 residues. Trimming cost V 8 bases and J 1 base; bases outside gene matches: 6. From germline, CDR1 is SEHNR and CDR2 FQNEAQ (reference sequence).

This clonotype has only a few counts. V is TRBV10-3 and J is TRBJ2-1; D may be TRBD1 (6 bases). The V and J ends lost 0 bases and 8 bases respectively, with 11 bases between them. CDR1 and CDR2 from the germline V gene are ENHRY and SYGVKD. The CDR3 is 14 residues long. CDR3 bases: TGTGCCATCAGTGAGTCGTGGGGGCTCGATGAGCAGTTCTTC. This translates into CAISESWGLDEQFF.

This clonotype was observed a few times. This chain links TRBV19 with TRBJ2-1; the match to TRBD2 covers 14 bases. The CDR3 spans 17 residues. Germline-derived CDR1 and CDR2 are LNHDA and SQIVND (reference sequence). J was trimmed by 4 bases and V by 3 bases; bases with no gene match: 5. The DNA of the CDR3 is TGTGCCAGTAGTATGACTAGCGGGGGGGCGCGATACAATGAGCAGTTCTTC. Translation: CASSMTSGGARYNEQFF.

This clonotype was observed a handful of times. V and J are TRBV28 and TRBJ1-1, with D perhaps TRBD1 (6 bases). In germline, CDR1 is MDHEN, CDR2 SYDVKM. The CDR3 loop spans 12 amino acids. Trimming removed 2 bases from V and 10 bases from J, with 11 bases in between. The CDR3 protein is CASSLQGLIAFF. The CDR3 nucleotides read TGTGCCAGCAGTTTACAGGGGCTTATAGCTTTCTTT.

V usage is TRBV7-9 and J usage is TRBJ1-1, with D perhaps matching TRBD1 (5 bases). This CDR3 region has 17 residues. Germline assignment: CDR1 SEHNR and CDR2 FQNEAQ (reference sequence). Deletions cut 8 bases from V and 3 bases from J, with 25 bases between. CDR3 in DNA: TGTGCCAGCGTTAGCCTAAGCGGGGCTAGGGATCACACTGAAGCTTTCTTT. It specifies CASVSLSGARDHTEAFF.